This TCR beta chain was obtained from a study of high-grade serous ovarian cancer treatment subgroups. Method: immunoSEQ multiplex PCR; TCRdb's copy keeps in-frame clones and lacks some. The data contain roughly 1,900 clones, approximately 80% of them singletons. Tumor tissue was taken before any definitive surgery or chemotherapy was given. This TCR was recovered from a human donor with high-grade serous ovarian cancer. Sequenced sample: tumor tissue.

The CDR3, as DNA: TGTGCCAGCAGTTTACCACAGGGCCTAGATACGCAGTATTTT. It translates to CASSLPQGLDTQYF. The genes are TRBV28 and TRBJ2-3, with D possibly matching TRBD1 (6 bases). The germline CDR1 and CDR2 sequences are MDHEN and SYDVKM. CDR3 size: 14 residues. V lost 2 bases to trimming and J lost 5 bases, with 11 bases between them.